These 9 T cell receptor beta chains were all obtained from the same sample, sequenced in a study of blood T cell repertoires in COVID-19. Using immunoSEQ multiplex PCR, the repertoire was profiled, and TCRdb retains in-frame clones only, with some absent. The table includes fewer than 200,000 clones, 84% detected once. The specimen sequenced was peripheral blood. The source of these receptors is a man between 35 and 55 years old who had recovered from COVID-19.

This sequence joins TRBV28 and TRBJ2-5, with TRBD2 identical over 9 bases. This CDR3 region has 16 residues. Germline CDR1 MDHEN, CDR2 SYDVKM. J was trimmed by 5 bases and V by 4 bases; bases with no gene match: 11. The CDR3 region is CASSSLVSGSWETQYF. As DNA, the CDR3 is TGTGCCAGCAGTTCCCTGGTTAGCGGGAGTTGGGAGACCCAGTACTTC.

The rearrangement uses TRBV6-1 and TRBJ2-6, with unresolved D. Germline V gene data show CDR1 as MNHNS and CDR2 as SASEGT. V was trimmed by 3 bases and J by 2 bases, leaving 8 bases between them. The CDR3 has 15 amino acids. The CDR3 sequence is CASSDLSAGANVLTF. The CDR3 DNA is TGTGCCAGCAGTGATTTGTCAGCTGGGGCCAACGTCCTGACTTTC.

A few counts support this clone. V usage is TRBV13 and J usage is TRBJ1-2; 8 positions match TRBD1. The CDR3 is 16 residues long. The trim removed 5 bases at V and 2 bases at J, leaving 10 bases unmatched. From germline, CDR1 is PRHDT and CDR2 FYEKMQ (reference sequence). The CDR3 here is CASSQNSGGDNYGYTF. Written as DNA, the CDR3 is TGTGCCAGCAGCCAAAACTCAGGGGGCGACAACTATGGCTACACCTTC.

In this sample, this clone turned up many times. V and J are TRBV7-9 and TRBJ2-6, with D unclear. V was pared by 4 bases and J by 0 bases, with 10 bases between. Germline values: CDR1 SEHNR, CDR2 FQNEAQ (reference sequence). The CDR3 runs to 16 residues. CDR3 protein: CASSSLVLSGANVLTF. CDR3 sequence (DNA): TGTGCCAGCAGCTCTCTAGTTCTCTCTGGGGCCAACGTCCTGACTTTC.

This clone was seen just once. V and J are TRBV28 and TRBJ2-7, with 9 bases lining up with TRBD1. With V trimmed by 10 bases and J by 3 bases, 4 bases remained unmatched. Germline loops: CDR1 MDHEN, CDR2 SYDVKM. There are 12 residues in the CDR3. The CDR3 nucleotides are TGTGCCACCGGGACAGGGAACTACGAGCAGTACTTC. Translated: CATGTGNYEQYF.

The genes are TRBV6-1 and TRBJ2-7, with a tentative D call TRBD1 (6 bases). Trimming removed 6 bases at V and 0 bases at J, with 9 bases between. The CDR3 has 13 amino acids. Germline-derived CDR1 and CDR2 are MNHNS and SASEGT. The CDR3 region has the DNA TGTGCCAGCAGGCCGGACAGCTCCTACGAGCAGTACTTC. Translation: CASRPDSSYEQYF.

The chain joins TRBV6-5 to TRBJ1-2; 7 nucleotides agree with TRBD1. The germline CDR1 and CDR2 sequences are MNHEY and SVGAGI. V was pared by 10 bases and J by 6 bases, with 14 bases of the junction left unmatched. The CDR3 consists of 14 residues. The CDR3 DNA reads TGTGCCACCTCTCGGGACAGTCTTTTCAATGGCTACACCTTC. It codes for CATSRDSLFNGYTF.

J is TRBJ1-1 and V is TRBV5-5; no clear D. The CDR3 has 12 amino acids. The ends were cut back, 6 bases at V and 1 base at J, with 7 bases in the middle. Germline values: CDR1 SGHKS, CDR2 YYEKEE (reference sequence). In nucleotides, the CDR3 is TGTGCCAGCACCCTAGGGAACACTGAAGCTTTCTTT. It codes for CASTLGNTEAFF.

This rearrangement joins TRBV5-1 to TRBJ2-5; maybe TRBD2 (5 bases). The length of the CDR3 is 14 residues. Germline-derived CDR1 and CDR2 are SGHRS and YFSETQ. Trimming removed 2 bases at V and 5 bases at J, with 13 bases between. The CDR3 DNA follows: TGCGCCAGCAGCTTTTCCGGGATTGGGGAGACCCAGTACTTC. It translates to CASSFSGIGETQYF.